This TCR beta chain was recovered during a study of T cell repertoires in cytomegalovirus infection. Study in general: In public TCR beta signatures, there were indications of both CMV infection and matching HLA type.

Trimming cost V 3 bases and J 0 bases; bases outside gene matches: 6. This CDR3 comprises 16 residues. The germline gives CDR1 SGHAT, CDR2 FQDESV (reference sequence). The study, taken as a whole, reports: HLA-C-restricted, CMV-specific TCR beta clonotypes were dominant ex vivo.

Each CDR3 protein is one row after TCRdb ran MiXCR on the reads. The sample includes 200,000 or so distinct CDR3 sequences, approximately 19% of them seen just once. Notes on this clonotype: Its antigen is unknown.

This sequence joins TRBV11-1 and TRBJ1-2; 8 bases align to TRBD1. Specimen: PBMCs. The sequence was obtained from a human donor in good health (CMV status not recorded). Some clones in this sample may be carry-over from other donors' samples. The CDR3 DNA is TGTGCCAGCAGCTTTACCTCGGGACAGGCTAACTATGGCTACACCTTC. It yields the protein CASSFTSGQANYGYTF.